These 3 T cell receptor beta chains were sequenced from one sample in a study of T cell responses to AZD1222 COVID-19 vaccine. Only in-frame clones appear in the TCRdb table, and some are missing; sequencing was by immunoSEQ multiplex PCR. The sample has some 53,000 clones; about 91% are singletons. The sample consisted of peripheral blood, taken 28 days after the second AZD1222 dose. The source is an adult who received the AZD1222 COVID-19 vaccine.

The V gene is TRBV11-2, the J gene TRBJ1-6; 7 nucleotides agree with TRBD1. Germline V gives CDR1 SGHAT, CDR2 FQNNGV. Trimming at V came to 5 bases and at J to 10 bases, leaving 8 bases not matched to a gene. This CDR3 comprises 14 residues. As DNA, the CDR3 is TGTGCCAGCAGCCCCGGTGACAGGGCCTCACCCCTCCACTTT. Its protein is CASSPGDRASPLHF.

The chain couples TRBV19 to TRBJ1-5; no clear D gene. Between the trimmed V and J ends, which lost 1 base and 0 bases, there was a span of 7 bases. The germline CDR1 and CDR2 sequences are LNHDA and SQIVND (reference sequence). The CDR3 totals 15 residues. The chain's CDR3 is CASSIGQASNQPQHF. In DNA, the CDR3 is TGTGCCAGTAGTATAGGGCAGGCTAGCAATCAGCCCCAGCATTTT.

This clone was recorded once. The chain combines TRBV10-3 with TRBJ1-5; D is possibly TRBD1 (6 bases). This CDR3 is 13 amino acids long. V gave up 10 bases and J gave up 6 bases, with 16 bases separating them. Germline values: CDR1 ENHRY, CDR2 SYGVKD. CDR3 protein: CATRGGAGQPQHF. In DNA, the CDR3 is TGTGCCACCCGAGGGGGGGCGGGTCAGCCCCAGCATTTT.